This TCR beta chain is from a study of cytomegalovirus exposure and HLA in healthy donors. Findings and caveats of the study: In a later analysis, an Asian-associated ancestry cluster reportedly showed fewer N-insertions than the approximately 700-donor mean. In a later analysis, TCR beta V- and J-gene trimming was associated with a missense DCLRE1C variant. There were some public TCRs occurring in many donors, but most TCR sequences were rare.

The CDR3 runs to 17 residues. V lost 4 bases, J lost 0 bases, and 14 bases lay in between. From germline, CDR1 is SGHRS and CDR2 YFSETQ. The PCR used 60 Vbeta and 13 Jbeta primers. Measured with immunoSEQ multiplex PCR; TCRdb has only the in-frame clones, and not every one. The sample includes about 70,000 clones, about 72% of them seen just once. This clone was counted a single time. What it binds is not known. The sequence derives from a girl aged 5-17 years in good health and CMV-seropositive. Material: PBMCs. This chain links TRBV5-1 with TRBJ1-6, with unresolved D. The CDR3 loop reads CASSRGEPSSYNSPLHF. Written as DNA, the CDR3 is TGCGCCAGCAGCCGGGGTGAGCCGAGCTCCTATAATTCACCCCTCCACTTT.